This TCR beta chain appears in the sequencing data of a study of blood T cell repertoires in COVID-19. Study-level background: The United States, Italy and Spain were the sources of the acute and convalescent COVID-19 samples.

V was pared by 6 bases and J by 5 bases, with 11 bases between. The CDR3 runs to 12 residues. CDR1 and CDR2 from the germline V gene are SQVTM and ANQGSEA. Symptom resolution, clearance, or two negative PCRs marked the recovered donors of Cohort 3. Original processing methods: Using reference gene primer amplification, nucleated cell counts were estimated. Repertoires were generated with immunoSEQ multiplex PCR, while TCRdb's copy carries only in-frame clones and drops some. V, J and clone size were drawn from that table, and D and trimming were deduced from the DNA. The data show fewer than 200,000 clones, 60% to 80% seen once.

This receptor was identified in a woman aged 45-59 years who had recovered from COVID-19. Sequenced sample: PBMCs or T cells enriched from blood (not recorded which). The chain recombines TRBV29-1 with TRBJ2-1, with D perhaps matching TRBD1 (6 bases). The DNA of the CDR3 is TGCAGCGTGAACAGGGCCCACAATGAGCAGTTCTTC. Amino acid sequence: CSVNRAHNEQFF.